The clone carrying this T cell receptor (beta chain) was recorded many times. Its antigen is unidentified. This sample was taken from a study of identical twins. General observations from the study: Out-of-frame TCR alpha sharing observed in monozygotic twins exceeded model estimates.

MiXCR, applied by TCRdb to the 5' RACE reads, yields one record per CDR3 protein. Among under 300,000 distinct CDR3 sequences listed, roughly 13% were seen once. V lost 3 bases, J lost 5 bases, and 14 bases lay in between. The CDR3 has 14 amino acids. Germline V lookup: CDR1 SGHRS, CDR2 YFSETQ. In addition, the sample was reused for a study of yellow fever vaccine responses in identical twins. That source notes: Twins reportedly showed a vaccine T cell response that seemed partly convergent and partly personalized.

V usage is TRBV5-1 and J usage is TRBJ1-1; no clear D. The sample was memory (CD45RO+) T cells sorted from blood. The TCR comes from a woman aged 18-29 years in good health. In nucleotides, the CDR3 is TGCGCCAGCAGCTCCCCCGGGGTGGGGACTGAAGCTTTCTTT. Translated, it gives CASSSPGVGTEAFF.